Below are 10 T cell receptor beta chains sequenced from a single sample in a study of T cells in Graves' hyperthyroidism and ophthalmopathy. It was RNA transcripts that yielded the amplified TCR beta CDR3 regions. First-round RT-PCR of the TCR CDR3 relied on the HTBI primer set. A single record per CDR3 protein comes from TCRdb applying MiXCR to the multiplex PCR reads. Of 660,000 or so distinct CDR3 sequences in the sample, roughly 20% were seen once. The source material was blood. These receptors were obtained from a man aged 25 to 40 with Graves' ophthalmopathy.

There are many counts of this clonotype. V is TRBV28 and J is TRBJ1-2; D gene unclear. Germline CDR1 and CDR2: MDHEN and SYDVKM. The germline V and J ends were trimmed by 2 bases and 0 bases, with 13 bases remaining between them. The CDR3 has 16 amino acids. CDR3 sequence (DNA): TGTGCCAGCAGTTTACGCTCATACAGCTCTAACTATGGCTACACCTTC. As protein: CASSLRSYSSNYGYTF.

The CDR3 nucleotides read TGTGCCAGCATTTCTCTTTACTGGGACAGGGGTTATGGCTACACCTTC. Translating it yields CASISLYWDRGYGYTF. The chain links TRBV28 to TRBJ1-2; TRBD1 matches 10 bases. This CDR3 contains 16 residues. V lost 7 bases, J lost 5 bases, and 13 bases stayed unmatched. The germline V gene has CDR1 MDHEN and CDR2 SYDVKM.

This clonotype has at least ten counts. This rearrangement joins TRBV2 to TRBJ2-7; 9 bases line up with TRBD1. CDR3 length: 13 amino acids. Germline CDR1 is SNHLY and CDR2 is FYNNEI. After removal of 6 bases from V and 3 bases from J, the junction contained 3 bases not matched to a gene. The CDR3 coding sequence is TGTGCCAGCAGACAGGGGGCCGGCTACGAGCAGTACTTC. As protein: CASRQGAGYEQYF.

The CDR3 protein is CASDTTGENYEQYF. The DNA of the CDR3 is TGCGCCAGCGATACGACAGGGGAAAACTACGAGCAGTACTTC. The rearrangement joins TRBV5-1 to TRBJ2-7; 8 bases fit TRBD1. The V and J ends lost 7 bases and 3 bases, in that order; junction bases with no gene match: 9. CDR1 and CDR2 from the germline V gene are SGHRS and YFSETQ. This CDR3 spans 14 amino acids.

The chain combines TRBV28 with TRBJ2-1, with D perhaps TRBD2 (6 bases). The CDR3 has 16 residues. Germline lookup yields CDR1 MDHEN and CDR2 SYDVKM. The V and J ends lost 10 bases and 2 bases respectively, with 21 bases between them. CDR3 coding DNA: TGTGCCATCGACACGGGGATAGCGGAGGCCTACAATGAGCAGTTCTTC. Translating gives CAIDTGIAEAYNEQFF.

About this clonotype: The junction departs from the called germline gene at one end, perhaps through a read error. The V and J genes are TRBV11-2 and TRBJ1-5; unclear D gene. Germline CDR1 and CDR2: SGHAT and FQNNGV. This CDR3 is 15 amino acids long. The CDR3 is CAGSFFGGSNQPQHF. The DNA for the CDR3 is TGTGCCGGCAGCTTTTTTGGAGGGAGCAATCAGCCCCAGCATTTT.

This clonotype occurred a few times. V is TRBV7-3 and J is TRBJ2-3; a possible D gene is TRBD1 (6 bases). V was pared by 4 bases and J by 4 bases, with 12 bases between. In germline, CDR1 is SGHTA, CDR2 FQGTGA. There are 14 residues in the CDR3. The CDR3 region has the DNA TGTGCCAGCAGCTCCCCCCGGACAGCAGATACGCAGTATTTT. It translates to CASSSPRTADTQYF.

The sample holds a few counts of this clonotype. The V call is TRBV4-1, the J call TRBJ1-5, with D unclear. CDR3 length: 14 residues. V shed 2 bases and J shed 3 bases, with 8 bases lying between them. Germline CDR1 reads MGHRA; CDR2 reads YSYEKL. Here the CDR3 reads CASSQNRFNQPQHF. For the CDR3, the DNA is TGCGCCAGCAGCCAAAACCGGTTCAATCAGCCCCAGCATTTT.

There are a few counts of this clonotype. The gene calls are TRBV7-2 and TRBJ2-7, with 9 bases matching TRBD2. The CDR3 length is 15 residues. From germline, CDR1 is SGHTA and CDR2 FQGNSA. Losses at the gene ends were 2 bases for V and 2 bases for J; bases not matched to a gene: 4. DNA for the CDR3: TGTGCCAGCAGCTTACGCGGGGGGGGACCCTACGAGCAGTACTTC. Its translation: CASSLRGGGPYEQYF.

There are many counts of this clonotype. CDR3 nucleotide sequence: TGTGCCAGCAGCTCCCCACTTCGATCCTACGAGCAGTACTTC. It encodes CASSSPLRSYEQYF. This chain joins TRBV11-2 and TRBJ2-7; no reliable D call. Trimming removed 4 bases at V and 1 base at J, with 11 bases between. CDR1 and CDR2 from the germline V gene are SGHAT and FQNNGV. The CDR3 has 14 amino acids.